The present T cell receptor (beta chain) was sequenced within a study of shared clonotypes between healthy human individuals. The wider study: Per donor, three plates held CD4 naive cells, three held CD4 memory, two held CD8 naive and one held CD8 memory.

A note on this clone: What it binds is unknown.

The V end lost 5 bases, the J end lost 4 bases, and 14 bases lay between the germline ends. In germline, CDR1 is SGHTA, CDR2 FQGNSA. The CDR3 is 14 amino acids. Data came from immunoSEQ multiplex PCR; TCRdb stores just in-frame clones and leaves some out. Seen here are 1,500,000 or so clones, around 98.5% observed once, and the top ten hold roughly 0.36%. General study results and limits: Blood alone was sampled, and tissue repertoires likely differ. Clonotype sharing among the donors was expected to vary with sequencing depth.

Donors were healthy HIV-negative adults without recent acute infections or vaccinations. This sequence was found in a man aged 25-45 years in good health. This sequence joins TRBV7-2 and TRBJ1-2; D perhaps matches TRBD1 (5 bases). The specimen sequenced was naive CD4+ T cells sorted from blood. Subset indicated: CD45RA+ positively selected. The CDR3 loop reads CASSTGTEAYGYTF. CDR3 DNA sequence: TGTGCCAGCAGCACCGGGACTGAAGCCTATGGCTACACCTTC.